A selection of T cell receptor beta chains follows, all from one sample in a study of Ad26.COV2.S vaccination and SARS-CoV-2 variants. This table comes from immunoSEQ multiplex PCR, and its TCRdb copy is limited to in-frame clones, with some not included. The data show 440,000 or so clones, roughly nine tenths seen once. The starting material was peripheral blood, obtained in a trial of Ad26.COV2.S vaccine versus placebo. The receptors come from a person between 18 and 60 years old who received the Ad26.COV2.S COVID-19 vaccine or a placebo. Each CDR3 is given with its conserved first and last residue.

len	v_gene	j_gene	CDR3aa
17	TRBV27	TRBJ1-1	CASRRTGALNMNTEAFF
15	TRBV6-5	TRBJ2-7	CASKIRDTWTYEQYF
18	TRBV28	TRBJ2-7	CASSFSDSGTSGRQGQYF
16	TRBV7-9	TRBJ1-1	CASSLGQGASHTEAFF
14	TRBV9	TRBJ1-3	CASSVGETGNTIYF
16	TRBV18	TRBJ2-7	CASSLKSGQSSYEQYF
16	TRBV5-8	TRBJ2-1	CASSLGRDRGYNEQFF
14	TRBV7-9	TRBJ2-7	CASSQTGPRYEQYF
13	TRBV10-1	TRBJ2-7	CASSGGSSYKQYF
18	TRBV3-1/TRBV3-2	TRBJ2-6	CASSQVGQYLSGANVLTF
13	TRBV11-2	TRBJ2-1	CASSPGGQEVQFF
11	TRBV29-1	TRBJ2-7	CSVEEGRQGYF
16	TRBV29-1	TRBJ2-7	CSAETSALAEAYEQYF
13	TRBV27	TRBJ1-2	CASRSTGGYGYTF
14	TRBV7-2	TRBJ1-6	CASSFDSFNSPLHF
11	TRBV7-9	TRBJ2-3	CASSLADTQYF
14	TRBV6-5	TRBJ1-4	CASRRDTLDEKLFF
17	TRBV4-3	TRBJ2-3	CASSQGELADLTDTQYF
13	TRBV30	TRBJ1-5	CAWSGTGSQPQHF
15	TRBV27	TRBJ1-1	CASSALGGVNTEAFF
11	TRBV10-3	TRBJ1-1	CATRDDGTAFF
13	TRBV27	TRBJ1-1	CASRRASGFEAFF
17	TRBV30	TRBJ1-2	CAWSRDSIQALYYGYTF
13	TRBV4-1	TRBJ2-5	CASRGASEETQYF
14	TRBV28	TRBJ1-6	CASSPRPRVSPLHF
14	TRBV2	TRBJ2-5	CASISSGRWETQYF
13	TRBV2	TRBJ1-1	CASSQTGGTEAFF
17	TRBV5-5	TRBJ2-7	CASSLAKWTGVFYEQYF
15	TRBV5-8	TRBJ1-6	CASSLRLSGNSPLHF
15	TRBV7-2	TRBJ1-1	CASSLYRQANTEAFF
15	TRBV19	TRBJ1-2	CASRDSTGAAKGYTF
15	TRBV15	TRBJ2-5	CATSLESRGQETQYF
13	TRBV27	TRBJ1-2	CASSLKRGYGYTF
16	TRBV4-1	TRBJ2-1	CASSQHSGYSYNEQFF
14	TRBV3-1/TRBV3-2	TRBJ2-1	CASSFTSGRAEQFF
20	TRBV4-2	TRBJ2-2	CASSQDVGGGRGTRAGELFF
15	TRBV30	TRBJ2-3	CAWTGGNLLTDTQYF
14	TRBV5-4	TRBJ1-4	CASSPGTGGEKLFF
15	TRBV6-6	TRBJ1-1	CASSYSKGENTEAFF
13	TRBV3-1/TRBV3-2	TRBJ2-3	CASSLEGPDTQYF
14	TRBV6-2/TRBV6-3	TRBJ2-1	CASSLVLAGYEQFF
18	TRBV7-6	TRBJ1-4	CASSLRDRGVQGGEKLFF
14	TRBV7-2	TRBJ2-7	CASSRDRGSYEQYF
15	TRBV25-1	TRBJ1-2	CASSDTRRVDYGYTF
14	TRBV7-3	TRBJ2-2	CASSLLGDTGELFF
17	TRBV28	TRBJ1-2	CASSQSFGTGQEYGYTF
14	TRBV25-1	TRBJ1-6	CASSDTVSDSPLHF
15	TRBV5-1	TRBJ2-1	CASSLALTSDNEQFF
15	TRBV7-8	TRBJ2-5	CASSLVLATQETQYF
14	TRBV6-6	TRBJ1-2	CASSYSGPNYGYTF
14	TRBV5-1	TRBJ2-5	CASSWGRHQETQYF
15	TRBV7-3	TRBJ2-2	CASSPAGANTGELFF
15	TRBV4-1	TRBJ1-2	CASSLQRGSNYGYTF
14	TRBV10-3	TRBJ2-1	CAISELLVSDEQFF
18	TRBV28	TRBJ2-1	CASSLGLAAGLSYNEQFF
16	TRBV7-9	TRBJ1-1	CASSLDMKGLNTEAFF